This T cell receptor (delta chain) came from a study of gamma-delta chains in newborns, infants, children. Study background: Polyclonal expansion of innate γδ T cells after birth follows microbial exposure.

For this clone: This may stem from a read error, because a much larger clone lies one nucleotide away. Other DNA sequences within the sample encode an identical CDR3.

TCRdb called clones anew from the reads with CATT. The repertoire holds over 6,500 delta-chain clones, with 2% to 2.5% as singletons. The clonotype was recovered from a child who was a newborn, infant or young child, either healthy, febrile or measles-vaccinated (not recorded which). The sequenced sample consisted of blood.

DNA of the CDR3: TGTGCCTGTGACACCGCCTTACTGGGGGATACGCGGGGATACACCGACAAACTCATCTTT. This translates into CACDTALLGDTRGYTDKLIF. V usage is TRDV2 and J usage is TRDJ1; 13 bases fit TRDD3. The CDR3 runs to 20 residues. Germline V lookup: CDR1 GEAIGNYY, CDR2 EKD.